What follows describes a single T cell receptor beta chain. Its antigen is as yet unknown. The germline CDR1 and CDR2 sequences are LNHDA and SQIVND (reference sequence). Trimming pared 1 base from V and 5 bases from J, leaving 14 bases between. The CDR3 sequence is 15 residues long. Several immunoSEQ 96-well plates shared each subset's DNA, each plate a replicate. In the original analysis: Junction-only immunoSEQ data arrived without quality scores, meaning filtering differed. Repertoires were generated with immunoSEQ multiplex PCR, while TCRdb's copy carries only in-frame clones and drops some. The DNA gave D and trimming, while V, J and clone size come from that table. The sample yields roughly 1 million clones, more than 60% seen once. This sample was taken from a study of shared clonotypes between healthy human individuals. Whole-study results and caveats: In this cohort, only blood was sampled, and tissue repertoires likely differ. Shared across several donors were roughly 5% of the naive CD4 clonotypes.

The source material was memory CD4+ T cells sorted from blood. Subset given: CD45RA-negative fraction. The rearrangement links TRBV19 to TRBJ1-1, with D tentatively TRBD1 (5 bases). The sequence came from a man younger than 30 in good health. CDR3 sequence reads: CASSIGPEWGTEAFF. The CDR3 nucleotides read TGTGCCAGTAGTATAGGTCCAGAGTGGGGGACTGAAGCTTTCTTT.